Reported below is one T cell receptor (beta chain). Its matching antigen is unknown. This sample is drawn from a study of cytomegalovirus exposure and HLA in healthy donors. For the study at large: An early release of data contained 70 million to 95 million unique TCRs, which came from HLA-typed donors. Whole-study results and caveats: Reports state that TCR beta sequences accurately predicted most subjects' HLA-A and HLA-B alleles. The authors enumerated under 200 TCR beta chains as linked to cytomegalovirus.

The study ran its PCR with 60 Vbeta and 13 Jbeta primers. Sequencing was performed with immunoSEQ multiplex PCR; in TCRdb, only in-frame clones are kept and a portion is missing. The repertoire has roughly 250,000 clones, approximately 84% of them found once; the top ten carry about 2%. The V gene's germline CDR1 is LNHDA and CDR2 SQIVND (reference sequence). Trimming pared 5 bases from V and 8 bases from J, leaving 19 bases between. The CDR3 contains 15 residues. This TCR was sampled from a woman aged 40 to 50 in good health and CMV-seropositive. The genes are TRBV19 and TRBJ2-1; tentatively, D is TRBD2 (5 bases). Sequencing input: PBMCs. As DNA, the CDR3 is TGTGCCAGTAGTCCCCGCGGGTGGGTAGGAGATGAGCAGTTCTTC. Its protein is CASSPRGWVGDEQFF.